The clone carrying this TCR beta chain was counted many times. Antigen specificity is unknown. This entry is derived from a study of metastatic and nonmetastatic thyroid tumors. About the study: Repertoires of blood and of tissue (tumor or nodule) from malignant and benign thyroid patients were compared.

In the original processing: The study took CDR3 differences across clinicopathological groups and made a distant-metastasis classifier for papillary thyroid cancer from them. TCRdb re-called clones via MiXCR from the PCR reads. These V and J calls originate from TCRdb's pipeline instead of the authors' own analysis. The table has some 33,000 clones, 15% to 20% seen once. Patients were all untreated before their thyroid surgery. V lost 5 bases and J lost 7; bases outside the gene matches: 5. The CDR3 consists of 13 residues. Germline V gene lookup returns CDR1 DFQATT and CDR2 SNEGSKA (reference sequence). Study conclusions and caveats: Malignant tumors reportedly showed significantly higher TCR beta diversity than benign nodules in both blood and tumor.

This receptor was taken from a female donor with papillary thyroid cancer or a benign thyroid nodule (not recorded which). Some clones in this sample may be carry-over from other donors' samples. The chain has TRBV20-1 and TRBJ2-1; 10 positions agree with TRBD2. What was sequenced was blood. Written as DNA, the CDR3 is TGCAGTGCTTTACTAGCGGGATCGAATGAGCAGTTCTTC. This sequence encodes CSALLAGSNEQFF.